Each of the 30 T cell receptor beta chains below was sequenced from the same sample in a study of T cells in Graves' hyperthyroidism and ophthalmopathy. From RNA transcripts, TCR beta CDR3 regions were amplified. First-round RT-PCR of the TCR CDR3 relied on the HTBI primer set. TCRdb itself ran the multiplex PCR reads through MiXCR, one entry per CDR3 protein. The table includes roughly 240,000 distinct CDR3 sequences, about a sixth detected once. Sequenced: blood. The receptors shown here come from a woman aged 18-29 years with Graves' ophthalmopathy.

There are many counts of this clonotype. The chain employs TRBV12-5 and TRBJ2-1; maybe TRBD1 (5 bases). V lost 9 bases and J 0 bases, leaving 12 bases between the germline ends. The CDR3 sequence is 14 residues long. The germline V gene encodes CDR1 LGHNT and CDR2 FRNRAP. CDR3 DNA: TGTGCTAGCCAGACAGACAGCTCCTACAATGAGCAGTTCTTC. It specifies CASQTDSSYNEQFF.

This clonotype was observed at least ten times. CDR3 sequence reads: CASSSVQINLNTEAFF. The CDR3, as DNA: TGTGCCAGCAGCTCTGTACAGATAAATTTGAACACTGAAGCTTTCTTT. This chain connects TRBV11-2 to TRBJ1-1; no clear D gene. Between the trimmed V and J ends, which lost 4 bases and 0 bases, there was a span of 15 bases. This CDR3 is 16 amino acids long. Germline V gene sequence: CDR1 SGHAT, CDR2 FQNNGV.

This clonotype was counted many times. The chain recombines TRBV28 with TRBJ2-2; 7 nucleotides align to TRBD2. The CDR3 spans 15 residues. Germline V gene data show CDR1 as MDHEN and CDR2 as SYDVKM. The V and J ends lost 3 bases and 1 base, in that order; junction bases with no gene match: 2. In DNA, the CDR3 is TGTGCCAGCAGTTTGGGCGGGGGGAACACCGGGGAGCTGTTTTTT. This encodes CASSLGGGNTGELFF.

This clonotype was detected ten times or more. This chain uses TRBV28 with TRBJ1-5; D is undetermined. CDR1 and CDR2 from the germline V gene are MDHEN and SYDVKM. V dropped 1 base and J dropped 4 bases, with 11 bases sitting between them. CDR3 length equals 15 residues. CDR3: CASSLSRRGNQPQHF. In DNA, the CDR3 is TGTGCCAGCAGTTTATCCCGGCGGGGAAATCAGCCCCAGCATTTT.

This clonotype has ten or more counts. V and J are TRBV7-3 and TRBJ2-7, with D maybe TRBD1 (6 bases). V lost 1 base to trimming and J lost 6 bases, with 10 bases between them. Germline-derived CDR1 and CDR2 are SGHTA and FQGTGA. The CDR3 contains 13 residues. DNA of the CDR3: TGTGCCAGCAGCTTAAGGGCAGGGGTCGAGCAGTACTTC. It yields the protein CASSLRAGVEQYF.

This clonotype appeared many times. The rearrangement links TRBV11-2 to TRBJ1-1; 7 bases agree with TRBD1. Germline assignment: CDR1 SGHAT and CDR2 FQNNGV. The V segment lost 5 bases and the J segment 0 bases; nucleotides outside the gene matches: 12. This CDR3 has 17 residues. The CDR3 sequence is CASSLVAGGTLNTEAFF. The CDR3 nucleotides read TGTGCCAGCAGCCTGGTGGCAGGGGGAACTCTGAACACTGAAGCTTTCTTT.

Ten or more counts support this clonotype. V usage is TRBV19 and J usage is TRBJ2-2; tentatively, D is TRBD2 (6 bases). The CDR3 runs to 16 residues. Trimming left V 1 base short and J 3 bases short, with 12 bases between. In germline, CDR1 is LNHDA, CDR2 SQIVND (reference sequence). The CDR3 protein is CASSIGPGLDTGELFF. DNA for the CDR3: TGTGCCAGTAGTATAGGGCCGGGACTCGACACCGGGGAGCTGTTTTTT.

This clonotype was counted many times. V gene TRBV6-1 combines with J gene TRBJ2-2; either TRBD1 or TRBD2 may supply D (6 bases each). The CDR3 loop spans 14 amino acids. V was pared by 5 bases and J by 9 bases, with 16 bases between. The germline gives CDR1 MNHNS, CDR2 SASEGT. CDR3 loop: CASSSGGSDRELFF. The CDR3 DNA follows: TGTGCCAGCAGTTCCGGGGGCTCCGACCGGGAGCTGTTTTTT.

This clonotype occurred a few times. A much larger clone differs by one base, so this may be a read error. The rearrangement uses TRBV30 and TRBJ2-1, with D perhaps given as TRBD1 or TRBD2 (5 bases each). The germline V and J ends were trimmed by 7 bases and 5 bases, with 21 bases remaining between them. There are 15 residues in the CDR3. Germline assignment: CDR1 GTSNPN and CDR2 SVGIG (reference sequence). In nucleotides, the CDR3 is TGTGCCTTGTCGGGTGGGGGTTGGTCCCACAATGAGCAGTTCTTC. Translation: CALSGGGWSHNEQFF.

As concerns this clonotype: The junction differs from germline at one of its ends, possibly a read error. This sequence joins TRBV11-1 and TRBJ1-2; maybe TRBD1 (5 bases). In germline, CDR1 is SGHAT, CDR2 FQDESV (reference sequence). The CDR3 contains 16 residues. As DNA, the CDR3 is TGTGCCAGCAGCTTATCCGGGGCTGGCCCTGACTATGGCCACACCTTC. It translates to CASSLSGAGPDYGHTF.

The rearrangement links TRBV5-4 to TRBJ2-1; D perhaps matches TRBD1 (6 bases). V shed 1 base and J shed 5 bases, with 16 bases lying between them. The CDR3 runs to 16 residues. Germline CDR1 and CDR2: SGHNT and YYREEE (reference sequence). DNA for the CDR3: TGTGCCAGCAGCTTGTCCCTCCGGGACACACACAATGAGCAGTTCTTC. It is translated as CASSLSLRDTHNEQFF. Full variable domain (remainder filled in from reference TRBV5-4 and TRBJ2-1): ETGVTQSPTHLIKTRGQQVTLRCSSQSGHNTVSWYQQALGQGPQFIFQYYREEENGRGNFPPRFSGLQFPNYSSELNVNALELDDSALYLCASSLSLRDTHNEQFFGPGTRLTVL.

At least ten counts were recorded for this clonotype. The CDR3 loop reads CSAGTGGNSNQPQHF. CDR3 bases: TGCAGTGCCGGGACAGGGGGAAATAGCAATCAGCCCCAGCATTTT. This chain joins TRBV20-1 and TRBJ1-5, with 11 bases lining up with TRBD1. V lost 6 bases to trimming and J lost 0 bases; unmatched junction nucleotides: 4. There are 15 residues in the CDR3. Germline CDR1 is DFQATT and CDR2 is SNEGSKA (reference sequence).

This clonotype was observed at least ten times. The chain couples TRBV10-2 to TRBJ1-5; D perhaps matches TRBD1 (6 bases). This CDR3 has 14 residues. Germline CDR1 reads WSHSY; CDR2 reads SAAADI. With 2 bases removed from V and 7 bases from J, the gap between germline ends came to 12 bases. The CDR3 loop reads CASSEAGAVQPQHF. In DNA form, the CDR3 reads TGCGCCAGCAGTGAGGCGGGGGCGGTGCAGCCCCAGCATTTT.

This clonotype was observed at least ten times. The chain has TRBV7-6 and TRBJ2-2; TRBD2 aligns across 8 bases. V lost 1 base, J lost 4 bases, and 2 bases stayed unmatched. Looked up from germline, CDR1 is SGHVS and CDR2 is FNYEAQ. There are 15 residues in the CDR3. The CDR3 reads CASSLGGRSTGELFF. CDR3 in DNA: TGTGCCAGCAGCTTAGGCGGGAGGTCCACCGGGGAGCTGTTTTTT.

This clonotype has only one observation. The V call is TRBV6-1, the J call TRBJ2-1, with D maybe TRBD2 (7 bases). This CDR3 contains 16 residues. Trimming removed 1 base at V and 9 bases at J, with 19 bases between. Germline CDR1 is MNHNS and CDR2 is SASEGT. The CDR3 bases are TGTGCCAGCAGTGAAGGTGTAGGGGGGGGCTTCACTGAGCAGTTCTTC. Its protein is CASSEGVGGGFTEQFF.

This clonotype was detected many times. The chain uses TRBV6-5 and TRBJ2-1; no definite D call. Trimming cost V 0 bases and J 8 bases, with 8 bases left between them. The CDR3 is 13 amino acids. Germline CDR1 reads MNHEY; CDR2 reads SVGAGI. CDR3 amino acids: CASSYSLGYEQFF. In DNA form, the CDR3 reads TGTGCCAGCAGTTACTCACTGGGGTATGAGCAGTTCTTC.

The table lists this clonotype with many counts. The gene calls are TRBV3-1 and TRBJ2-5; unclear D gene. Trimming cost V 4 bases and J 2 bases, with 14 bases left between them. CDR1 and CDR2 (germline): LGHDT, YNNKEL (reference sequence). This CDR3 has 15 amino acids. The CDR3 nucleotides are TGTGCCAGCAGCCCGGACCCATTTGCGCAAGAGACCCAGTACTTC. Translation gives CASSPDPFAQETQYF.

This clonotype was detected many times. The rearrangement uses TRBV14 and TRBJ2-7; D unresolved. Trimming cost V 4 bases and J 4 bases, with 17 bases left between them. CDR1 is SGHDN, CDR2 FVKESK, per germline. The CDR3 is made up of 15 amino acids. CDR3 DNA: TGTGCCAGCAGCCGGAGTGGTTTGATGGGGTACGAGCAGTACTTC. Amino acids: CASSRSGLMGYEQYF.

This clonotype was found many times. CDR3 DNA: TGTGCCAGCAGTGCAGGGGGACTCATCCGTAGCAATCAGCCCCAGCATTTT. It codes for CASSAGGLIRSNQPQHF. The chain employs TRBV6-1 and TRBJ1-5, with TRBD1 identical over 7 bases. The V and J ends lost 4 bases and 0 bases, in that order; junction bases with no gene match: 9. The CDR3 has 17 residues. Looked up from germline, CDR1 is MNHNS and CDR2 is SASEGT.

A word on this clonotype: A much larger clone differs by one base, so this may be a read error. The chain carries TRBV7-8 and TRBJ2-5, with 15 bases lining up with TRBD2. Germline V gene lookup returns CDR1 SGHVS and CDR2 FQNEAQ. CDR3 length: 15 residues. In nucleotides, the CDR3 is TGTGTCAGCAGCTGGGGGACTAGCGGGGGGGAGACCCAGTACTTC. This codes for CVSSWGTSGGETQYF.

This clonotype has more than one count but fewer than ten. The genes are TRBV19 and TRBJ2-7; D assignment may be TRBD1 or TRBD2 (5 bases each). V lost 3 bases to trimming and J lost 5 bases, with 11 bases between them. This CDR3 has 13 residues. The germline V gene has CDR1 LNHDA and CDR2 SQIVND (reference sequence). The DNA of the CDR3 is TGTGCCAGTAGTATGAGGGGAGTTGACGAGCAGTACTTC. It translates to CASSMRGVDEQYF.

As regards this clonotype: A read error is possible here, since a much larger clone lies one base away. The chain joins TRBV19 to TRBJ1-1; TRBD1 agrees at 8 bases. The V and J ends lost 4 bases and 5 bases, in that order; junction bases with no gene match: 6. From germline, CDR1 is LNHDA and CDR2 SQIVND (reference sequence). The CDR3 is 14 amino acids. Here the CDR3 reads CASSKQGVGTEAFF. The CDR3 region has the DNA TGTGCCAGTAGTAAACAGGGGGTCGGGACTGAAGCTTTCTTT.

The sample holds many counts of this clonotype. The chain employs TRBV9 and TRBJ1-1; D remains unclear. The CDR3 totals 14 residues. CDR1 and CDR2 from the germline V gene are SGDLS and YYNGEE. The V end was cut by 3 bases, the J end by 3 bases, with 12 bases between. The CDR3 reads CASSAGVGDTEAFF. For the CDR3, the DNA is TGTGCCAGCAGCGCCGGGGTCGGGGACACTGAAGCTTTCTTT.

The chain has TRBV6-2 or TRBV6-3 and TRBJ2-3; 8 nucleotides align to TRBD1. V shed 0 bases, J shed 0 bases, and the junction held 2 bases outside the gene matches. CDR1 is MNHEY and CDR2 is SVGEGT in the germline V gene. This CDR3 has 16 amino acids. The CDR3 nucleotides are TGTGCCAGCAGTTACTCCAGGACAGGGAGCACAGATACGCAGTATTTT. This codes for CASSYSRTGSTDTQYF.

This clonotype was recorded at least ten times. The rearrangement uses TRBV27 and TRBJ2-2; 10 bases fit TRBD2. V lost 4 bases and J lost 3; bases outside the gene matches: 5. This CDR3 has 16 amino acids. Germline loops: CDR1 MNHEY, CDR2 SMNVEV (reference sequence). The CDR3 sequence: CASSSGLADHTGELFF. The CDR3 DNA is TGTGCCAGCAGTTCCGGACTAGCGGATCACACCGGGGAGCTGTTTTTT.

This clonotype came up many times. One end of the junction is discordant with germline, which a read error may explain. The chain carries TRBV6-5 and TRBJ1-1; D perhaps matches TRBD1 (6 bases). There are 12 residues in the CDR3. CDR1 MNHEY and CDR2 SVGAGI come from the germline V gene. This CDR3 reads CASSYLGGAMIF. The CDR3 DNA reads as TGTGCCAGCAGTTATCTCGGGGGCGCAATGATCTTT.

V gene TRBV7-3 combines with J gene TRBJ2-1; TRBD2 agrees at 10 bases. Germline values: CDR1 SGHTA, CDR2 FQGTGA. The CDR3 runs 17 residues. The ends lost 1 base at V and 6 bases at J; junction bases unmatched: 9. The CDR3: CASSLSPASGSPNEQFF. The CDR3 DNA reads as TGTGCCAGCAGCTTAAGTCCGGCTAGCGGGAGTCCCAATGAGCAGTTCTTC.

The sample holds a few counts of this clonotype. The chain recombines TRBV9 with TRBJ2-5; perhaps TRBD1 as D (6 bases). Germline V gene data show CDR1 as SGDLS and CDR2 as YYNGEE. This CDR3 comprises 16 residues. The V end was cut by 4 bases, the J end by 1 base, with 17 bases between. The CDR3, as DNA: TGTGCCAGCAGCCCACGATCATGGACAGCCCAAGAGACCCAGTACTTC. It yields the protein CASSPRSWTAQETQYF. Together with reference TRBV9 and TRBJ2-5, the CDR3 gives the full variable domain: DSGVTQTPKHLITATGQRVTLRCSPRSGDLSVYWYQQSLDQGLQFLIQYYNGEERAKGNILERFSAQQFPDLHSELNLSSLELGDSALYFCASSPRSWTAQETQYFGPGTRLLVL.

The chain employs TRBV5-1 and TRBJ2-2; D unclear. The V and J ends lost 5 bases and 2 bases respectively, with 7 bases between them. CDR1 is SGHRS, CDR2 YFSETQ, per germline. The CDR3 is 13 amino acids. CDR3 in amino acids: CASRAVNTGELFF. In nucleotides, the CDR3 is TGCGCCAGCAGGGCGGTTAACACCGGGGAGCTGTTTTTT.

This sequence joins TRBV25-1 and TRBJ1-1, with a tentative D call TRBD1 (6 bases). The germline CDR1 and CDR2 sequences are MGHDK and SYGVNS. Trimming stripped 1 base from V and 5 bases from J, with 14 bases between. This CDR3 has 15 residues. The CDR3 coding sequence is TGTGCCAGCAGTGAATTGGACAGAGAGGAGACTGAAGCTTTCTTT. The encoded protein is CASSELDREETEAFF.